This T cell receptor (beta chain) was identified during a study of spatial heterogeneity in lung cancer. Time point in this sample: sample taken at primary tumor resection. From tumor, nontumor lung or frozen PBMC, whole RNA was taken unsorted for sequencing. Each molecule of TCR cDNA was tagged with one unique molecular identifier. TCRdb re-analysed the 5' RACE reads in MiXCR, keeping a single row per CDR3 protein. Of about 85,000 distinct CDR3 sequences listed, 15% to 20% are singletons. Germline loops: CDR1 MDHEN, CDR2 SYDVKM. Trimming left V 7 bases short and J 2 bases short, with 6 bases between. The CDR3 extends over 12 amino acids.

Specimen: PBMCs, collected at surgery. The sequence came from a male donor with early-stage non-small cell lung cancer. The chain recombines TRBV28 with TRBJ2-1; D not certain. The CDR3 nucleotides are TGTGCCAGCATGTACACCTACAATGAGCAGTTCTTC. Protein sequence: CASMYTYNEQFF.